The present entry profiles one TCR beta chain with its context. These data originate in a study of blood T cell repertoires in COVID-19. The wider study: The United States, Italy and Spain provided the acute and convalescent COVID-19 samples. The cDNA or gDNA used as material had been derived from T cells, B-cell-depleted T cells, or PBMCs.

Germline V gene sequence: CDR1 GTSNPN, CDR2 SVGIG (reference sequence). With 3 bases removed from V and 6 bases from J, the gap between germline ends came to 18 bases. The CDR3 covers 15 residues. Original processing methods: By means of reference gene primer amplification, nucleated cell counts were estimated. Profiled with immunoSEQ multiplex PCR; TCRdb holds only in-frame clones, not every one. The V and J calls and clone size come from that table; D and trimming were worked out from the DNA. The sample carries approximately 230,000 clones, roughly 88% recorded once. This TCR was sampled from a woman aged 40 to 50 who had recovered from COVID-19. The chain carries TRBV30 and TRBJ2-1, with D perhaps TRBD2 (5 bases). What was sequenced was peripheral blood. In nucleotides, the CDR3 is TGTGCCTGGAGGGTGCTAGCCCCAGCCTTCAATGAGCAGTTCTTC. The encoded protein is CAWRVLAPAFNEQFF.